The entry below gives a single T cell receptor beta chain sequence along with its context. Its antigen is not identified. The source of the sample is a study of beta chain features in type 1 diabetes. CDR1 and CDR2 from the germline V gene are KGHSH and LQKENI. V lost 8 bases and J lost 2; bases outside the gene matches: 6. This CDR3 comprises 14 residues. Study-wide results and limits: Any HLA-type effect on TCRB rearrangement remained unresolved here.

Expressed TCRB transcripts were sequenced, since all the RNA that had been isolated was reverse transcribed. Naive, central memory and regulatory T cell samples came to a mean of roughly 3.9 million reads. Here immunoSEQ multiplex PCR was the method, and the copy in TCRdb shows in-frame clones only, minus some. This table has about 340,000 clones, 6.5% to 10% appearing once. This TCR derives from a woman aged 18-29 years in good health. V gene TRBV18 combines with J gene TRBJ2-7, with 10 bases fitting TRBD1. The specimen was central memory CD4+ T cells from blood. DNA for the CDR3: TGTGCCAGCACAAACGGACAGGGGGCCTACGAGCAGTACTTC. Residues: CASTNGQGAYEQYF.